This T cell receptor beta chain is from a study of blood T cells in healthy people across ages. Study-level findings and limits: Relative to aged donors, long-lived donors carried more naive CD4+ cells and displayed higher diversity.

Samples each had at least 6 micrograms of total RNA extracted. CDR3 length: 15 amino acids. Germline V gene sequence: CDR1 SGHAT, CDR2 FQDESV (reference sequence). Trimming cost V 5 bases and J 0 bases, with 13 bases left between them. With respect to this clonotype: The antigen is unknown.

It was with a sample-barcoded 5' primer and a J-beta primer mix that a second PCR of roughly 7 to 12 cycles was run. One entry per CDR3 protein, called by TCRdb with MiXCR from the 5' RACE reads. The table shows nearly 800,000 distinct CDR3 sequences, with around 50% occurring only once. Sequenced input: blood. This receptor was identified in a man aged 40-49 years in good health. The rearrangement links TRBV11-1 to TRBJ1-2; maybe TRBD1 (6 bases). The CDR3 coding sequence is TGTGCCAGCAGCGGAACCGGGACACCTAACTATGGCTACACCTTC. It encodes CASSGTGTPNYGYTF.